The sequence of this TCR beta chain was determined in a study of T cells in Graves' hyperthyroidism and ophthalmopathy. At the level of the study: At initial diagnosis, before any treatment had begun, peripheral blood was obtained.

This clonotype was observed a single time. Unmatched junction bases numbered 3, after V lost 3 bases and J lost 2 bases. CDR3 length: 14 amino acids. Germline CDR1 reads PRHDT; CDR2 reads FYEKMQ (reference sequence). There were TCR beta CDR3 regions amplified from RNA transcripts. The TCR CDR3 was amplified in a first-round RT-PCR using the HTBI primer set. Using its own MiXCR run on the multiplex PCR reads, TCRdb lists one record per CDR3 protein. The table records roughly 700,000 distinct CDR3 sequences, 15% to 20% of them present only once. Graves' hyperthyroidism is called stable when ophthalmopathy does not progress within 18 months. Among the patients, aged 18 to 65, hyperthyroidism was newly diagnosed and had lasted under 2 months. The study based diagnoses on clinical symptoms, serum thyroxine and TRAb, thyroid ultrasound and orbital computed tomography.

Sequenced: blood. The source is a man aged 50 to 60 with Graves' hyperthyroidism. The chain links TRBV13 to TRBJ2-5; 7 bases align to TRBD1. The chain's CDR3 is CASSLDRSQETQYF. In nucleotides, the CDR3 is TGTGCCAGCAGCTTGGACAGGTCTCAAGAGACCCAGTACTTC.